The 20 T cell receptor beta chains below were found in one sample sequenced in a study of identifying expanded T cells in peripheral blood. Profiling relied on immunoSEQ multiplex PCR, and the TCRdb table lists in-frame clones only, not all of them. The repertoire includes around 100,000 clones, 88% of them detected once, and about 6% sits in the top ten. The sample taken for sequencing was blood. These receptors came from a person aged 18 to 75 in good health.

The V gene is TRBV6-1, the J gene TRBJ2-7, with 10 bases aligning to TRBD2. Trimming cost V 2 bases and J 2 bases; bases outside gene matches: 6. Germline V gene sequence: CDR1 MNHNS, CDR2 SASEGT. CDR3 length: 16 residues. The CDR3 region is CASSELPSGGPYEQYF. In DNA, the CDR3 is TGTGCCAGCAGTGAATTGCCTAGCGGGGGCCCCTACGAGCAGTACTTC.

The sample holds one count of this clone. The chain recombines TRBV6-5 with TRBJ1-5, with D perhaps matching TRBD1 (5 bases). CDR1 is MNHEY, CDR2 SVGAGI, per germline. The CDR3 length is 14 residues. The V gene lost 6 bases and the J gene lost 8 bases, with 17 bases spanning the gap. In DNA, the CDR3 is TGTGCCAGCAGCCTATTACGGGGGGGAAAGCCCCAGCATTTT. Translation: CASSLLRGGKPQHF.

This clone showed up just a few times. The chain links TRBV27 to TRBJ2-5; D may correspond to TRBD1 or TRBD2 (6 bases each). Deletions cut 6 bases from V and 2 bases from J, with 16 bases between. CDR1 is MNHEY and CDR2 is SMNVEV in the germline V gene (reference sequence). The CDR3 is made up of 15 amino acids. This CDR3 is CASSVSGGGQETQYF. CDR3 DNA sequence: TGTGCCAGCAGCGTGTCCGGGGGCGGGCAAGAGACCCAGTACTTC.

The chain employs TRBV14 and TRBJ2-5, with 7 bases that match TRBD2. The CDR3 extends over 15 amino acids. V gave up 1 base and J gave up 7 bases; unmatched junction bases: 9. The germline CDR1 and CDR2 sequences are SGHDN and FVKESK. DNA for the CDR3: TGTGCCAGCAGCCAAGGAGTCGGGCCGGGGGGGACCCAGTACTTC. As protein: CASSQGVGPGGTQYF. The variable domain in full, completed from reference TRBV14 and TRBJ2-5, reads EAGVTQFPSHSVIEKGQTVTLRCDPISGHDNLYWYRRVMGKEIKFLLHFVKESKQDESGMPNNRFLAERTGGTYSTLKVQPAELEDSGVYFCASSQGVGPGGTQYFGPGTRLLVL.

The V gene is TRBV5-4, the J gene TRBJ2-7, with 9 nucleotides matching TRBD1. CDR3 length: 17 amino acids. With 1 base clipped from V and 4 bases from J, the junction kept 12 bases outside the gene matches. Per the germline V gene, CDR1 is SGHNT and CDR2 is YYREEE (reference sequence). This CDR3 reads CASSLWGRGTGPYEQYF. In DNA, the CDR3 is TGTGCCAGCAGCTTGTGGGGGAGGGGGACAGGGCCATACGAGCAGTACTTC.

The genes are TRBV6-1 and TRBJ1-5; maybe TRBD1 (6 bases). Trimming left V 5 bases short and J 14 bases short, with 19 bases between. Germline loops: CDR1 MNHNS, CDR2 SASEGT. The CDR3 is 13 residues long. CDR3 DNA: TGTGCCAGCAGTACACAAACCGACAGGTTTAAGCATTTT. Translation: CASSTQTDRFKHF.

The chain employs TRBV7-8 and TRBJ1-3; D is undetermined. The CDR3 is 21 amino acids. The germline V and J ends were trimmed by 3 bases and 0 bases, with 27 bases remaining between them. CDR1 and CDR2 from the germline V gene are SGHVS and FQNEAQ. The CDR3 reads CASSLWPKRERIVHSGNTIYF. CDR3 in DNA: TGTGCCAGCAGCTTGTGGCCGAAAAGGGAACGCATCGTTCACTCTGGAAACACCATATATTTT.

The chain recombines TRBV6-1 with TRBJ2-1, with 13 bases aligning to TRBD2. CDR3 length: 15 amino acids. Germline lookup yields CDR1 MNHNS and CDR2 SASEGT. V lost 10 bases and J lost 5; bases outside the gene matches: 8. The CDR3 region is CATRRGLAGDNEQFF. CDR3 DNA sequence: TGTGCCACAAGGAGAGGACTAGCGGGAGACAATGAGCAGTTCTTC.

The V call is TRBV7-8, the J call TRBJ1-2; TRBD1 aligns across 10 bases. Trimming cost V 7 bases and J 5 bases; bases outside gene matches: 16. The germline gives CDR1 SGHVS, CDR2 FQNEAQ. This CDR3 comprises 17 residues. CDR3 nucleotide sequence: TGTGCCAGCATCCCTCAGGCGGGACAGGGGATAGGATATGGCTACACCTTC. Amino acids: CASIPQAGQGIGYGYTF. The entire variable domain, with the rest obtained from reference TRBV7-8 and TRBJ1-2, is as follows: GAGVSQSPRYKVAKRGQDVALRCDPISGHVSLFWYQQALGQGPEFLTYFQNEAQLDKSGLPSDRFFAERPEGSVSTLKIQRTQQEDSAVYLCASIPQAGQGIGYGYTFGSGTRLTVV.

The rearrangement joins TRBV7-2 to TRBJ2-5; D not resolved. The CDR3 is 14 residues long. CDR1 and CDR2 (germline): SGHTA, FQGNSA. The V end was cut by 5 bases, the J end by 2 bases, with 12 bases between. The CDR3 DNA reads as TGTGCCAGCAGCCCTCGAAACATACAAGAGACCCAGTACTTC. Its protein is CASSPRNIQETQYF.

The V and J genes are TRBV18 and TRBJ1-2; perhaps TRBD1 as D (5 bases). V lost 3 bases and J lost 8, with 19 bases in between. CDR3 length: 15 amino acids. Per germline, CDR1 KGHSH and CDR2 LQKENI. CDR3 sequence: CASSPGDRLLGGYTF. In DNA form, the CDR3 reads TGTGCCAGCTCACCCGGGGACCGGCTTTTGGGCGGCTACACCTTC.

The rearrangement uses TRBV6-6 and TRBJ2-7; 8 nucleotides line up with TRBD1. V lost 5 bases and J lost 3; bases outside the gene matches: 6. Germline V gene lookup returns CDR1 MNHNY and CDR2 SVGAGI (reference sequence). The CDR3 extends over 14 amino acids. CDR3 sequence: CASSDRTGHYEQYF. The CDR3 region has the DNA TGTGCCAGCAGTGACCGGACAGGGCACTACGAGCAGTACTTC.

The V gene is TRBV15, the J gene TRBJ1-1; D unclear. The V end lost 0 bases, the J end lost 1 base, and 9 bases lay between the germline ends. The CDR3 extends over 15 amino acids. Germline V gene data show CDR1 as LNHNV and CDR2 as YYDKDF (reference sequence). This CDR3 is CATSREYWSNTEAFF. The DNA for the CDR3 is TGTGCCACCAGCAGAGAGTATTGGTCGAACACTGAAGCTTTCTTT.

The chain carries TRBV18 and TRBJ1-5, with a weak D call TRBD1 (6 bases). Trimming stripped 2 bases from V and 5 bases from J, with 16 bases between. The germline V gene encodes CDR1 KGHSH and CDR2 LQKENI. CDR3 size: 16 residues. CDR3 coding DNA: TGTGCCAGCTCACCATTAGAGGGGGGCGCGGATCAGCCCCAGCATTTT. Protein sequence: CASSPLEGGADQPQHF.

This clone was counted once. The genes are TRBV5-1 and TRBJ2-7; maybe TRBD2 (5 bases). Per the germline V gene, CDR1 is SGHRS and CDR2 is YFSETQ. V lost 0 bases, J lost 2 bases, and 12 bases lay in between. CDR3 length: 15 residues. CDR3 sequence reads: CASSLGLLPPYEQYF. The CDR3 nucleotides read TGCGCCAGCAGCTTGGGACTACTCCCTCCCTACGAGCAGTACTTC.

The gene calls are TRBV10-1 and TRBJ1-1; a weak D match, TRBD1 (5 bases). Germline V gives CDR1 WNHNN, CDR2 SYGVQD (reference sequence). This CDR3 is built from 14 residues. V was pared by 8 bases and J by 0 bases, with 13 bases between. The CDR3 region has the DNA TGCGCCAGCCCAGGTGAGGGGCTGAACACTGAAGCTTTCTTT. It is translated as CASPGEGLNTEAFF.

The chain employs TRBV4-3 and TRBJ2-1; D not resolved. The V end was cut by 0 bases, the J end by 7 bases, with 16 bases between. Germline CDR1 is LGHNA and CDR2 is YSLEER. The length of the CDR3 is 16 residues. The CDR3 loop reads CASSQETRLSGNEQFF. In nucleotides, the CDR3 is TGCGCCAGCAGCCAAGAGACCCGGCTTTCTGGGAATGAGCAGTTCTTC.

This chain connects TRBV4-2 to TRBJ2-7, with TRBD2 identical over 14 bases. The germline CDR1 and CDR2 sequences are LGHNA and YNFKEQ. The CDR3 runs 15 residues. V shed 3 bases and J 6 bases; nucleotides not matched to a gene: 4. In DNA, the CDR3 is TGTGCCAGCAGCCATCGGACTAGCGGGAGGACCGAGCAGTACTTC. Amino acid sequence: CASSHRTSGRTEQYF.

The chain has TRBV11-3 and TRBJ2-7, with D possibly TRBD1 on 6 matching bases. The CDR3 consists of 17 residues. Germline CDR1 reads SGHNT; CDR2 reads YENEEA. Deletions cut 2 bases from V and 4 bases from J, with 21 bases between. In DNA, the CDR3 is TGTGCCAGCAGCTTACGGACCAGGGGCACCTTCGGATACGAGCAGTACTTC. Its translation: CASSLRTRGTFGYEQYF.

V is TRBV2 and J is TRBJ2-3; tentatively, D is TRBD2 (7 bases). Germline V CDR1 and CDR2: SNHLY, FYNNEI. The V end was cut by 5 bases, the J end by 3 bases, with 21 bases between. This CDR3 is built from 17 residues. CDR3 sequence reads: CASSLNIQGGGTDTQYF. As DNA, the CDR3 is TGTGCCAGCAGTCTAAATATACAGGGAGGGGGGACAGATACGCAGTATTTT.